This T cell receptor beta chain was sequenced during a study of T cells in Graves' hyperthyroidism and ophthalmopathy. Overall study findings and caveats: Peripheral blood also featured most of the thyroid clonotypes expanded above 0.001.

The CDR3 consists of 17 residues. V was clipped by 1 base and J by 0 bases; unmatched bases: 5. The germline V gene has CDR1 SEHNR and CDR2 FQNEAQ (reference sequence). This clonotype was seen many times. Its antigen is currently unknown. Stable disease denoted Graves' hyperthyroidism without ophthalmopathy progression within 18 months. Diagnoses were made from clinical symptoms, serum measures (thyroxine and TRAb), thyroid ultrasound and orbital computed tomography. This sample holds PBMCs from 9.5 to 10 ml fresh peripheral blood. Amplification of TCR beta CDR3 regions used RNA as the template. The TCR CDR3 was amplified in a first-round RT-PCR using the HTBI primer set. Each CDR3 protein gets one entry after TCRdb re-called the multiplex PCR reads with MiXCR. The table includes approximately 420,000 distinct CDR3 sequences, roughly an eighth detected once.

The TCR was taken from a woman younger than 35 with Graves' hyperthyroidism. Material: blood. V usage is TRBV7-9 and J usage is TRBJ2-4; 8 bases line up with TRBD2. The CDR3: CASSLDLAGLAKNIQYF. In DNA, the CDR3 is TGTGCCAGCAGCTTAGATCTAGCGGGCCTAGCCAAAAACATTCAGTACTTC.